These 11 T cell receptor beta chains were all obtained from the same sample, sequenced in a study of CXCR3-negative and CXCR3-positive naive CD8 T cells (dated by TCRdb to the late 2010s). Reads for this sample came from a NextSeq 550. The Human TCR Profiling Kit (MiLaboratory) was used to prepare UMI-labeled 5' RACE TRB cDNA libraries. TCRdb reprocessed the raw reads; every CDR3 protein sequence is a single record, and DNA is not supplied. The sample's clone listing holds some 41,000 distinct CDR3 sequences. About 10% of the sample belongs to the ten largest clones. Sequenced: memory CD8+ T cells from blood. In the paper's terms, the cell subset or site label means: conventional CD8+ memory T cells (TMEM), sorted as controls. These receptors originate from a human donor in good health. Some clones in this sample may be carry-over from other donors' samples.

The rearrangement uses TRBV5-1 and TRBJ2-3; the D call of TRBD1 rests on TCRdb alone, since no DNA is present to check it. This CDR3 contains 20 residues. The germline CDR1 and CDR2 sequences are SGHRS and YFSETQ. The CDR3 sequence is CASSLMAGATILGSGDTQYF.

The chain uses TRBV6-5 and TRBJ2-7; TCRdb proposes TRBD2, but this gene call is untestable without DNA. Germline CDR1 is MNHEY and CDR2 is SVGAGI. The CDR3 contains 15 residues. This CDR3 reads CASTPLRDGLYEQYF.

The rearrangement uses TRBV29-1 and TRBJ1-2. CDR3 length: 13 residues. In germline, CDR1 is SQVTM, CDR2 ANQGSEA. CDR3 sequence reads: CSGRDGDMDGYTF. The full variable domain, with the rest looked up from reference TRBV29-1 and TRBJ1-2, is SAVISQKPSRDICQRGTSLTIQCQVDSQVTMMFWYRQQPGQSLTLIATANQGSEATYESGFVIDKFPISRPNLTFSTLTVSNMSPEDSSIYLCSGRDGDMDGYTFGSGTRLTVV.

The rearrangement joins TRBV21-1 to TRBJ2-7; TCRdb outputs TRBD1, but without DNA this stays unchecked. TRBV21-1 is a documented pseudogene. CDR3 size: 17 residues. CDR3: CASSKKRRTGGSYEQYF.

The chain employs TRBV5-1 and TRBJ2-7; there is no DNA to check the TCRdb D call of TRBD2. The CDR3 runs to 16 residues. Germline assignment: CDR1 SGHRS and CDR2 YFSETQ. The CDR3 sequence is CASSLSTGTTLAEQYF.

V and J are TRBV20-1 and TRBJ2-1; TCRdb reports TRBD2, a call that lacks DNA to check it against. The CDR3 runs to 16 residues. CDR1 is DFQATT and CDR2 is SNEGSKA in the germline V gene (reference sequence). CDR3 sequence: CSAPRLAGGPPNEQFF.

The chain joins TRBV27 to TRBJ2-7; with no DNA, the TCRdb D assignment of TRBD2 cannot be verified. This CDR3 region has 16 residues. CDR1 MNHEY and CDR2 SMNVEV come from the germline V gene (reference sequence). CDR3 amino acids: CASCRLAGSVFYEQYF.

CDR3 region: CASSRGQGIIPNTGELFF. This chain uses TRBV4-3 with TRBJ2-2; TCRdb designates TRBD1, a call that cannot be tested without DNA. CDR3 length equals 18 residues. Germline V gene lookup returns CDR1 LGHNA and CDR2 YSLEER.

V gene TRBV5-6 combines with J gene TRBJ2-1. This CDR3 spans 11 amino acids. Germline CDR1 reads SGHDT; CDR2 reads YYEEEE. The CDR3 loop reads CASSLENEQFF.

This chain connects TRBV23-1 to TRBJ2-7; TCRdb names TRBD2, which stays unverified in the absence of DNA. TRBV23-1 is treated as an ORF (open reading frame) with a function not yet certain. This CDR3 has 17 residues. This CDR3 reads CASSHPLISRTTYEQYF.

The rearrangement joins TRBV20-1 to TRBJ2-1; as DNA is missing, the TRBD2 call by TCRdb cannot be tested. CDR3 length: 16 residues. Germline CDR1 DFQATT, CDR2 SNEGSKA (reference sequence). CDR3 sequence reads: CSADTSGRVRSHEQFF.